This TCR beta chain was documented in a study of cytomegalovirus exposure and HLA in healthy donors. Study outcomes and limitations: There were approximately 150 TCR beta chains listed as cytomegalovirus-associated. First-cohort TCR clusters were later found to tend to co-occur in the roughly 130 validation repertoires. Among TCR sequences, most were rare, though some public TCRs appeared in many donors.

Donors were drawn from the approximately 120-subject validation cohort, separate from the roughly 700-subject first cohort. The CDR3 is 13 residues long. V gave up 0 bases and J gave up 3 bases, with 4 bases separating them. Germline V CDR1 and CDR2: SGHDT, YYEEEE. Note on this clone: Its antigen is currently unknown.

The method was immunoSEQ multiplex PCR; TCRdb's version includes in-frame clones alone and lacks a portion of them. The sample carries over 250,000 clones, 65% to 90% recorded once. Sequencing was performed on PBMCs. The chain joins TRBV5-6 to TRBJ2-1; D gene ambiguous. The clonotype was recovered from a young woman in good health and CMV-seronegative. The CDR3 here is CASSLDYYNEQFF. The DNA for the CDR3 is TGTGCCAGCAGCTTGGACTACTACAATGAGCAGTTCTTC.